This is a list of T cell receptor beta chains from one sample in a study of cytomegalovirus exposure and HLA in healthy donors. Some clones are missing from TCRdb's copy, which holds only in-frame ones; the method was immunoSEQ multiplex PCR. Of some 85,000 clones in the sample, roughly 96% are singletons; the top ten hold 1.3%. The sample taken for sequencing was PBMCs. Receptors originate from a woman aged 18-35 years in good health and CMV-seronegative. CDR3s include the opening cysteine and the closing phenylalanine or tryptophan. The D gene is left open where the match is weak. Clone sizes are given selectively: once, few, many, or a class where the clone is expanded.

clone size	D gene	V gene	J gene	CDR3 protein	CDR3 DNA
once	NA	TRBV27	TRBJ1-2	CASSLTLLSGEIYGYTF	TGTGCCAGCAGTTTAACCCTACTATCAGGGGAGATCTATGGCTACACCTTC
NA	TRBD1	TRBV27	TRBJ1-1	CASSPKTGIQGITEAFF	TGTGCCAGCAGCCCTAAGACAGGGATTCAAGGGATAACTGAAGCTTTCTTT
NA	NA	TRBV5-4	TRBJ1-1	CASTPPGNTEAFF	TGTGCCAGCACCCCCCCGGGTAACACTGAAGCTTTCTTT
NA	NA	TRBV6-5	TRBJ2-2	CASSYSTDTTGELFF	TGTGCCAGCAGTTACTCTACGGACACCACCGGGGAGCTGTTTTTT
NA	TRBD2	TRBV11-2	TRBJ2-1	CASSLDVLAGDDRPYNEQFF	TGTGCCAGCAGCTTAGATGTCCTAGCGGGAGACGATCGCCCCTACAATGAGCAGTTCTTC
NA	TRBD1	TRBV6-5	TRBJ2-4	CASSSWDRQENIQYF	TGTGCCAGCAGTTCCTGGGACAGGCAAGAAAACATTCAGTACTTC
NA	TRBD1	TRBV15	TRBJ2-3	CATSPGQGAPDTQYF	TGTGCCACCAGCCCGGGCCAGGGGGCTCCAGATACGCAGTATTTT
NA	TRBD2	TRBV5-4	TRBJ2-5	CASSQGGTSGLETQYF	TGTGCCAGCAGCCAAGGAGGGACTAGCGGGTTGGAGACCCAGTACTTC
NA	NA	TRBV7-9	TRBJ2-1	CASSLSKTPNSYNEQFF	TGTGCCAGCAGCTTATCGAAGACACCGAACTCCTACAATGAGCAGTTCTTC
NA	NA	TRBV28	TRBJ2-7	CASSIPGQPSYEQYF	TGTGCCAGCAGTATCCCGGGACAACCCTCCTACGAGCAGTACTTC
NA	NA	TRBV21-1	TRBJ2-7	CASGEGTSGRYEQYF	TGTGCCAGCGGGGAAGGGACTAGCGGGAGATACGAGCAGTACTTC
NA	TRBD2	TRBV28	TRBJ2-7	CASSASGATYEQYF	TGTGCCAGCAGTGCTAGCGGAGCCACCTACGAGCAGTACTTC
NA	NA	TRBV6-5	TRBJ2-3	CASSYEPFSTDTQYF	TGTGCCAGCAGTTACGAGCCTTTTAGCACAGATACGCAGTATTTT
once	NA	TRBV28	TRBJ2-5	CASSSTQGNTQYF	TGTGCCAGCAGTTCCACCCAGGGGAACACCCAGTACTTC
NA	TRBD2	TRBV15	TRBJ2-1	CATKRWTGGPSYNEQFF	TGTGCCACCAAGCGCTGGACGGGAGGGCCGTCCTACAATGAGCAGTTCTTC
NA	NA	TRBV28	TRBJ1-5	CASSLLSSGSSRWQPQHF	TGTGCCAGCAGTTTACTGTCATCGGGGAGTTCTCGGTGGCAGCCCCAGCATTTT
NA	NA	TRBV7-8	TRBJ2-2	CASRNRLEPSGELFF	TGTGCCAGCAGAAATCGACTAGAACCCTCCGGGGAGCTGTTTTTT
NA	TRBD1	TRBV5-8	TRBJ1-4	CASSFQLDTGAANEKLFF	TGTGCCAGCAGTTTCCAACTCGATACAGGGGCGGCTAATGAAAAACTGTTTTTT
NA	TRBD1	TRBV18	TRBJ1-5	CASSWDRLNQPQHF	TGTGCCAGCTCGTGGGACAGGTTAAATCAGCCCCAGCATTTT
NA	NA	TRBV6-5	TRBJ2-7	CASSYSAGSFYEQYF	TGTGCCAGCAGTTACTCCGCGGGGAGCTTCTACGAGCAGTACTTC
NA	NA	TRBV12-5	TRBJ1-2	CASAQGSYGYTF	TGTGCTAGTGCCCAGGGGTCCTATGGCTACACCTTC
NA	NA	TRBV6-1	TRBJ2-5	CASSQTEYQETQYF	TGTGCCAGCAGCCAGACAGAGTACCAAGAGACCCAGTACTTC
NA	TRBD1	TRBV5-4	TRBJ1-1	CASSLWTGPPRGMNTEAFF	TGTGCCAGCAGCTTGTGGACAGGGCCTCCAAGAGGGATGAACACTGAAGCTTTCTTT
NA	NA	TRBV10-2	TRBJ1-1	CASSETEMNTEAFF	TGCGCCAGCAGTGAGACGGAGATGAACACTGAAGCTTTCTTT
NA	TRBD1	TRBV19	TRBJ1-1	CASGDRRTDTEAFF	TGTGCCAGTGGGGACAGGCGGACGGACACTGAAGCTTTCTTT
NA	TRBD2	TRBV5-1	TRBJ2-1	CASSLDGLASNEQFF	TGCGCCAGCAGCTTGGATGGACTAGCCTCCAATGAGCAGTTCTTC
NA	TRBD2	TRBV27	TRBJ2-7	CASQNRAGDPNEQYF	TGTGCCAGTCAAAATCGGGCGGGAGATCCCAACGAGCAGTACTTC
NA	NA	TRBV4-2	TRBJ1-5	CASSQAHRGRGDQPQHF	TGTGCCAGCAGCCAAGCCCATAGGGGCAGGGGTGATCAGCCCCAGCATTTT
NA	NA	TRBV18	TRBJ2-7	CASRNGKGADEQYF	TGTGCCAGTCGCAACGGGAAGGGAGCGGACGAGCAGTACTTC
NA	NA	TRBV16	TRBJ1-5	CASSQSASNQPQHF	TGTGCCAGCAGCCAATCTGCGAGCAATCAGCCCCAGCATTTT
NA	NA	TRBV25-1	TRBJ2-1	CASRDSNYNEQFF	TGTGCCAGCAGGGACAGCAACTACAATGAGCAGTTCTTC
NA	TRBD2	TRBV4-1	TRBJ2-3	CASSPSGAPLGTQYF	TGCGCCAGCAGCCCTAGCGGCGCTCCGTTAGGTACGCAGTATTTT
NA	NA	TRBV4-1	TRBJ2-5	CASSQGVRETQYF	TGCGCCAGCAGCCAAGGTGTCCGGGAGACCCAGTACTTC
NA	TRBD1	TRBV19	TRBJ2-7	CASSISTGDRRAYEQYF	TGTGCCAGTAGTATATCCACTGGGGACAGAAGAGCCTACGAGCAGTACTTC
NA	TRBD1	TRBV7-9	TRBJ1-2	CASSLASGGNRYGYTF	TGTGCCAGCAGCTTAGCGTCAGGGGGCAACCGCTATGGCTACACCTTC
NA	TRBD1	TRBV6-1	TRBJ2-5	CASRVTGTETQYF	TGTGCCAGCAGGGTGACAGGGACAGAGACCCAGTACTTC
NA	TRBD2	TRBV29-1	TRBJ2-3	CSVDLEASGSTDTQYF	TGCAGCGTTGATCTCGAGGCTAGCGGCAGCACAGATACGCAGTATTTT
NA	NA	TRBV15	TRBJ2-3	CATSGGTVTDTQYF	TGTGCCACCAGCGGGGGGACAGTCACAGATACGCAGTATTTT
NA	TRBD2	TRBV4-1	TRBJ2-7	CASSQEARRETYEQYF	TGCGCCAGCAGCCAAGAAGCTCGGCGGGAGACCTACGAGCAGTACTTC
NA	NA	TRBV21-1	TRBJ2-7	CASSKARDCSYEQYF	TGTGCCAGCAGCAAAGCCCGGGACTGCTCCTACGAGCAGTACTTC
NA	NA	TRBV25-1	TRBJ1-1	CASSEGGKPNTEAFF	TGTGCCAGCAGTGAAGGGGGGAAACCGAACACTGAAGCTTTCTTT
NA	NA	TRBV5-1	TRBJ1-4	CASSFRGSNEKLFF	TGCGCCAGCAGCTTCAGGGGTTCTAATGAAAAACTGTTTTTT
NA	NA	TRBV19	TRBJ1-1	CAVEQRGPGTEAFF	TGTGCAGTAGAGCAGCGGGGCCCGGGGACTGAAGCTTTCTTT
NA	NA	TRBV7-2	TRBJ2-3	CASSSGVSTDTQYF	TGTGCCAGCAGCTCCGGGGTGAGCACAGATACGCAGTATTTT
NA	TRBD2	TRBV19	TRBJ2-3	CASTPWASGGTDTQYF	TGTGCCAGCACCCCGTGGGCTAGCGGGGGCACAGATACGCAGTATTTT
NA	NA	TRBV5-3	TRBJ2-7	CARSLTPPTISYEQYF	TGTGCCAGAAGCTTAACCCCCCCGACTATCTCCTACGAGCAGTACTTC
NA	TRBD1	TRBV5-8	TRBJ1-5	CASSLLGTGAQPQHF	TGTGCCAGCAGCTTGTTGGGGACAGGGGCGCAGCCCCAGCATTTT
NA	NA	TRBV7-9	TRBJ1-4	CASSSGPVGGEKLFF	TGTGCCAGCAGCTCAGGGCCCGTTGGGGGCGAAAAACTGTTTTTT